This is a list of T cell receptor beta chains from one sample in a study of T cell responses to AZD1222 COVID-19 vaccine. The assay was immunoSEQ multiplex PCR, and TCRdb's table has in-frame clones only and misses some. In the table there are some 130,000 clones, roughly 92% of which are singletons. Sequenced here: peripheral blood, sampled 28 days after the second AZD1222 dose. The receptors were gathered from an adult who received the AZD1222 COVID-19 vaccine. CDR3s include the opening cysteine and the closing phenylalanine or tryptophan. A D gene is named only where the DNA matches it firmly. Where a row states a size, it is once, few, many or the class of an expanded clone; other rows omit it.

size | D | J | V | DNA | CDR3
- | - | TRBJ1-6 | TRBV15 | TGTGCCACCAGCAGCGACGGTTTTTCACCCCTCCACTTT | CATSSDGFSPLHF
- | TRBD1 | TRBJ1-5 | TRBV19 | TGTGCCACTACTAAGGGGGCAGAGAGGGTGGATCAGCCCCAGCATTTT | CATTKGAERVDQPQHF
- | - | TRBJ2-2 | TRBV27 | TGTGCCAGCAGTTCCACGGATTACACCGGGGAGCTGTTTTTT | CASSSTDYTGELFF
- | TRBD1 | TRBJ1-5 | TRBV27 | TGTGCCAGCAGTAACAAATTTAGTATCCGGACAGGAGCTCAGCCCCAGCATTTT | CASSNKFSIRTGAQPQHF
- | TRBD1 | TRBJ1-1 | TRBV11-3 | TGTGCCAGCAGCCCCGGACAGGGTGAAGCTTTCTTT | CASSPGQGEAFF
- | - | TRBJ2-2 | TRBV6-6 | TGTGCCAGCAGTTCTCTCCGTTGGGACGGGGAGCTGTTTTTT | CASSSLRWDGELFF
- | - | TRBJ1-2 | TRBV28 | TGTGCCAGCAGTTTATGGGAGGACAGTAATGGCTACACCTTC | CASSLWEDSNGYTF
- | TRBD1 | TRBJ1-3 | TRBV9 | TGTGCCAGCAGCACAGGGGTCAGCGCGGTTGGAAACACCATATATTTT | CASSTGVSAVGNTIYF
- | - | TRBJ2-2 | TRBV3-1/TRBV3-2 | TGTGCCAGCAGCCAAGCCGGGGAGCTGTTTTTT | CASSQAGELFF
- | - | TRBJ2-2 | TRBV10-3 | TGTGCCATCTCGCGCCCAGGGGGGGAGCTGTTTTTT | CAISRPGGELFF
- | - | TRBJ1-3 | TRBV2 | TGTGCCAGCAGATATGCCCTTGGGGGGCAGTCTGGAAACACCATATATTTT | CASRYALGGQSGNTIYF
- | TRBD1 | TRBJ2-1 | TRBV10-1 | TGCGCCGGTCCCGGGACAGGGCATGGATTTTCCTACAATGAGCAGTTCTTC | CAGPGTGHGFSYNEQFF
- | - | TRBJ1-1 | TRBV29-1 | TGCAGCGTAGGCCGTTGGTCGGATGACACTGAAGCTTTCTTT | CSVGRWSDDTEAFF
- | - | TRBJ1-1 | TRBV9 | TGTGCCAGCAGCGTAAGAATGAACACTGAAGCTTTCTTT | CASSVRMNTEAFF
once | - | TRBJ1-5 | TRBV3-1/TRBV3-2 | TGTGCCAGCGGGAGGGGCGCGGGCAATCAGCCCCAGCATTTT | CASGRGAGNQPQHF
once | - | TRBJ2-5 | TRBV7-6 | TGTGCCAGCAGCTTAGGCGGACGGACCCAAGAGACCCAGTACTTC | CASSLGGRTQETQYF
once | - | TRBJ2-1 | TRBV12-3/TRBV12-4 | TGTGCCAGCAGTTTAGGGACGTGGGATGAGCAGTTCTTC | CASSLGTWDEQFF
- | - | TRBJ1-6 | TRBV28 | TGTGCCAGCAGTCCAGGACACGGAGATTCACCCCTCCACTTT | CASSPGHGDSPLHF